This T cell receptor beta chain stems from a study of T cell changes during pregnancy in multiple sclerosis. With 4 bases removed from V and 2 bases from J, the gap between germline ends came to 10 bases. This CDR3 comprises 13 residues. CDR1 and CDR2 (germline): SGHRS, YFSETQ. Using immunoSEQ multiplex PCR, the repertoire was profiled, and TCRdb retains in-frame clones only, with some absent. The top ten hold 0.15% to 0.2% of the sample, which has tens of thousands of clones, roughly 90% seen once. The source was CD4+ T cells from peripheral blood mononuclear cells, collected after pregnancy. The chain is built from TRBV5-1 and TRBJ2-7; perhaps TRBD1 as D (5 bases). This receptor was taken from a female donor in good health, enrolled as a control in a pregnancy study. The CDR3 sequence is CASSPQGPYEQYF. The CDR3 DNA reads TGCGCCAGCAGCCCCCAGGGTCCCTACGAGCAGTACTTC.